The rows below give T cell receptor beta chains drawn from one sample of a study of cytotoxic CD8 clonotypes in ibrutinib-treated CLL. This table comes from immunoSEQ multiplex PCR, and its TCRdb copy is limited to in-frame clones, with some not included. The sample gives 150,000 or so clones, about 88% of which show up once; more than 2.5% is in the top ten. Source: PBMCs, taken at disease progression, from a patient treated with ibrutinib. These TCRs come from a human donor with chronic lymphocytic leukemia. CDR3s include the opening cysteine and the closing phenylalanine or tryptophan. The D gene is left open where the match is weak. Size is omitted from some rows. Given values are once, few, many or a class for expanded clones.

j_call,d_call,cdr3_length,clone_size,v_call,cdr3_aa,cdr3_nt
TRBJ2-1,TRBD2,16,-,TRBV7-8,CASSNRLAGEFNEQFF,TGTGCCAGCAGCAACCGACTAGCGGGGGAGTTTAATGAGCAGTTCTTC
TRBJ2-1,-,13,-,TRBV11-3,CASSLDTKNEQFF,TGTGCCAGCAGCTTAGATACGAAAAATGAGCAGTTCTTC
TRBJ2-7,-,13,-,TRBV7-6,CASSLVGGPEQYF,TGTGCCAGCAGCCTTGTGGGAGGCCCCGAGCAGTACTTC
TRBJ2-5,TRBD1,15,once,TRBV12-5,CASGFFGTGQETQYF,TGTGCTAGTGGTTTTTTTGGGACAGGGCAAGAGACCCAGTACTTC
TRBJ2-5,TRBD1,13,-,TRBV2,CASSQGAGETQYF,TGTGCCAGCAGTCAGGGGGCCGGAGAGACCCAGTACTTC
TRBJ2-7,-,14,-,TRBV7-9,CASSFGTSGYEQYF,TGTGCCAGCAGCTTTGGGACGTCGGGCTACGAGCAGTACTTC
TRBJ1-2,TRBD1,16,-,TRBV4-1,CASSQDAGEGGVGYTF,TGCGCCAGCAGCCAAGATGCTGGGGAAGGGGGCGTTGGCTACACCTTC
TRBJ2-2,-,18,-,TRBV28,CASSLSGVQRPNTGELFF,TGTGCCAGCAGTTTATCGGGAGTACAGAGGCCGAACACCGGGGAGCTGTTTTTT
TRBJ1-3,TRBD1,15,-,TRBV6-6,CASSPRTGSGNTIYF,TGTGCCAGCAGTCCCAGGACAGGCTCTGGAAACACCATATATTTT
TRBJ2-7,-,13,-,TRBV6-5,CASSPRSREEQYF,TGTGCCAGCAGTCCCAGATCCAGGGAAGAGCAGTACTTC
TRBJ2-3,-,17,-,TRBV27,CASRTRGSGGEADTQYF,TGTGCCAGCAGAACAAGGGGATCTGGGGGCGAGGCAGATACGCAGTATTTT
TRBJ2-1,-,12,-,TRBV19,CAIQNLYNEQFF,TGTGCCATACAAAACCTCTACAATGAGCAGTTCTTC
TRBJ2-1,-,17,-,TRBV7-3,CASSLTGGRASYNEQFF,TGTGCCAGCAGCTTAACCGGCGGCAGGGCGTCCTACAATGAGCAGTTCTTC
TRBJ2-3,TRBD2,14,-,TRBV2,CAIPDSGRTDTQYF,TGTGCCATCCCGGATAGCGGGAGAACAGATACGCAGTATTTT
TRBJ1-2,-,13,few,TRBV2,CASVREFNYGYTF,TGTGCCAGTGTCAGGGAATTTAACTATGGCTACACCTTC
TRBJ2-3,-,16,-,TRBV5-1,CASTPLVGGYTDTQYF,TGCGCCAGCACCCCTTTGGTGGGCGGGTACACAGATACGCAGTATTTT
TRBJ2-5,TRBD1,15,-,TRBV27,CASSPWDRAGETQYF,TGTGCCAGCAGTCCGTGGGACAGGGCCGGAGAGACCCAGTACTTC
TRBJ2-5,-,13,-,TRBV29-1,CSGGENIQETQYF,TGCAGCGGGGGGGAGAATATTCAAGAGACCCAGTACTTC
TRBJ1-1,-,16,-,TRBV27,CASSLSITRAGTEAFF,TGTGCCAGCAGTTTATCTATTACGAGGGCCGGCACTGAAGCTTTCTTT
TRBJ1-1,TRBD1,16,-,TRBV19,CASSYFTGGRDTEAFF,TGTGCCAGTAGTTATTTTACAGGGGGTAGAGACACTGAAGCTTTCTTT